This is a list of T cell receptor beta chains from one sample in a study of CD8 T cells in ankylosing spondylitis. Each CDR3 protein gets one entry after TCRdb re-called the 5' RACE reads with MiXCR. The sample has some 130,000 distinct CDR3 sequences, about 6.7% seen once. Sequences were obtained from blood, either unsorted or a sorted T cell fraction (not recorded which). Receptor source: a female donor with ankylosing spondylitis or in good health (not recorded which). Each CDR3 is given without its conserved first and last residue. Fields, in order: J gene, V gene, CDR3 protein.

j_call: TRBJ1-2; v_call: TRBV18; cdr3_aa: ASSPQSLHGARGYT
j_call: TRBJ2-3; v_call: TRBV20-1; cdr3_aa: SASQTSGGADTQY
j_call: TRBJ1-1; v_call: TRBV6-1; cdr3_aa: ASSPLPGIGTEAF
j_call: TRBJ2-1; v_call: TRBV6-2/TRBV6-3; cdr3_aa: ASSYGYRSYNEQF
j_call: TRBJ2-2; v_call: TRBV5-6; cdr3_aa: ASSTPTGLVTGELF
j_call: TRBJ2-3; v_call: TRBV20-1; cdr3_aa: SAFPLAGGTDTQY
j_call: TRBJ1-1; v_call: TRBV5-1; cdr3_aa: ASSPGRENTEAF
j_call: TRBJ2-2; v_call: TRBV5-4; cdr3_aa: ASGIAGSDTGELF
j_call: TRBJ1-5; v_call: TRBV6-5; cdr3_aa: ASSYTGGPGQPQH
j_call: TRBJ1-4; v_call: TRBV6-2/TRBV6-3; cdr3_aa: ASSYPLSGEPTNEKLF
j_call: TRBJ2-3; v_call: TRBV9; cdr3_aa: ASSVHGGGATDTQY
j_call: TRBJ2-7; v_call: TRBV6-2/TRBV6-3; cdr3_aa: ASKWDPNTYEQY
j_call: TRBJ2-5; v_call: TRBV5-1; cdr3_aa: ASSLATQETQY
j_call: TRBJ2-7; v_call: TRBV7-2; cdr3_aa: ASSSDRNYEQY
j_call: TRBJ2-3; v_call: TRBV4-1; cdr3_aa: ASSQVADTQY
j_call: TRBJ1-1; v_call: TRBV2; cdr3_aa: ASKYGDMNTEAF
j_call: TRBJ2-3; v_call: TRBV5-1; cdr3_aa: ASSLMSGFSDTQY